These T cell receptor beta chains were read from a single sample in a study of blood T cell repertoires in COVID-19. Sequencing used immunoSEQ multiplex PCR; TCRdb keeps in-frame clones, though not all of them. Of approximately 140,000 clones in the sample, 65% to 90% were seen once. Sequencing was performed on peripheral blood. These receptors originate from a man between 65 and 85 years old with acute or convalescent COVID-19. Both conserved end residues are part of each CDR3. Fields, in order: V gene, CDR3 protein.

TRBV4-1,CASSQDRRTGVGNTIYF
TRBV5-8,CASTSGRAHEQYF
TRBV7-8,CASSLDAIAGGYHEQFF
TRBV25-1,CASSESREWVETQYF
TRBV5-1,CASSLASGTPNEQFF
TRBV6-6,CASSDRGPMNTEAFF
TRBV28,CASSSPPGSGRPQETQYF
TRBV4-2,CASSQVSGAGELFF
TRBV7-2,CASSFPTSGETQYF
TRBV6-5,CASSREGRSEQFF
TRBV3-1/TRBV3-2,CASSQEPPAGSTDTQYF
TRBV7-3,CASSEGLANTGELFF